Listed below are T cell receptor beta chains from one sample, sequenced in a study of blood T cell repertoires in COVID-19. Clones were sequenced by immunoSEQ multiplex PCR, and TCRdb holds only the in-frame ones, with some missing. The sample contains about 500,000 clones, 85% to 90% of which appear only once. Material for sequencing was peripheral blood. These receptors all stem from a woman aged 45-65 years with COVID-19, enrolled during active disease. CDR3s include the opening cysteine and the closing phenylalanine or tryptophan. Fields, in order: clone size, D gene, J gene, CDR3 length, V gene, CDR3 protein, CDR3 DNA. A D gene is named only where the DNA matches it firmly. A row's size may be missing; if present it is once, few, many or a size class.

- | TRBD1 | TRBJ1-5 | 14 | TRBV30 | CAWTPGQGVHLQHF | TGTGCCTGGACCCCCGGACAGGGGGTACATCTCCAGCATTTT
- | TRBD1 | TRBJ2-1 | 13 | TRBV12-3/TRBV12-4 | CASSDAGGYEQFF | TGTGCCAGCAGTGACGCAGGGGGCTATGAGCAGTTCTTC
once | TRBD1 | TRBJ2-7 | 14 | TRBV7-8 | CASSVDRFKNEQYF | TGTGCCAGCAGCGTGGACAGGTTTAAGAACGAGCAGTACTTC
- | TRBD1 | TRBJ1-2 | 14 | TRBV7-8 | CASSRGTGAYGYTF | TGTGCCAGCAGCCGAGGGACAGGGGCCTATGGCTACACCTTC
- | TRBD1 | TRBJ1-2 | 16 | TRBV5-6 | CASSLIRDRGDYGYTF | TGTGCCAGCAGCTTGATCCGGGACAGGGGCGACTATGGCTACACCTTC
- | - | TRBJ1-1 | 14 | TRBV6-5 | CASSYRGGETEAFF | TGTGCCAGCAGTTACAGGGGAGGCGAGACTGAAGCTTTCTTT
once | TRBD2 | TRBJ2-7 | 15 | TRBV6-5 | CASSYAGGAGYEQYF | TGTGCCAGCAGTTACGCGGGGGGGGCGGGCTACGAGCAGTACTTC
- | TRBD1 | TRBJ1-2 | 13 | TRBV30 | CAWSGQGVGGYTF | TGTGCCTGGAGTGGTCAGGGGGTTGGTGGCTACACCTTC
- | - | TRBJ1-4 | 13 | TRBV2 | CASGSATNEKLFF | TGTGCCAGCGGCTCTGCAACTAATGAAAAACTGTTTTTT
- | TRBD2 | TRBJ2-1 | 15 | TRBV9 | CASSKAGKYYNEQFF | TGTGCCAGCAGTAAAGCGGGGAAATATTACAATGAGCAGTTCTTC
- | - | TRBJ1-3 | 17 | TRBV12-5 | CASGLAILQGTGNTIYF | TGTGCTAGTGGTTTGGCCATATTACAGGGAACTGGAAACACCATATATTTT
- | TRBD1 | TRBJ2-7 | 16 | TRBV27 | CASSLFWDRSSYEQYF | TGTGCCAGCAGTTTATTTTGGGACAGAAGCTCCTACGAGCAGTACTTC
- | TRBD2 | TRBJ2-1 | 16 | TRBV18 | CASSPLPSGGYNEQFF | TGTGCCAGCTCACCCTTGCCTAGCGGGGGATACAATGAGCAGTTCTTC
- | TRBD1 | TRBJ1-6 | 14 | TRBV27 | CASGIRDRPSPLHF | TGTGCCAGCGGGATTCGGGACAGGCCGTCACCCCTCCACTTT
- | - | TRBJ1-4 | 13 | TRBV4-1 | CASSQALSEKLFF | TGCGCCAGCAGCCAAGCACTCTCTGAAAAACTGTTTTTT
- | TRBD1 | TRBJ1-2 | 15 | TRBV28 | CASSLPGQGGGGYTF | TGTGCCAGCAGCCTACCGGGACAGGGAGGGGGAGGCTACACCTTC
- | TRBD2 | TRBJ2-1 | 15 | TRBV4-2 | CASSQDRSSGNEQFF | TGTGCCAGCAGCCAAGATCGGTCTAGCGGCAATGAGCAGTTCTTC
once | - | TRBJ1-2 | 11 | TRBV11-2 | CASSLGGRSTF | TGTGCCAGCAGCTTAGGGGGCAGGTCGACCTTC
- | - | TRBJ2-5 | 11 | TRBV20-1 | CSALGGETQYF | TGCAGTGCTCTGGGGGGAGAGACCCAGTACTTC
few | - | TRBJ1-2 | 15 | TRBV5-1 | CASSLDLSGRDGYTF | TGCGCCAGCAGCTTGGACCTCTCGGGGAGAGATGGCTACACCTTC
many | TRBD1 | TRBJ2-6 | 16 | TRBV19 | CASSRDSSSGANVLTF | TGTGCCAGTAGTAGGGACAGTTCTTCTGGGGCCAACGTCCTGACTTTC
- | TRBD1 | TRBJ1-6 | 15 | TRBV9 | CASSESTGHNSPLHF | TGTGCCAGCAGCGAATCGACAGGGCATAATTCACCCCTCCACTTT
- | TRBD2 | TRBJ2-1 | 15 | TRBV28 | CASTWGGGLYNEQFF | TGTGCCAGCACCTGGGGCGGGGGGCTATACAATGAGCAGTTCTTC
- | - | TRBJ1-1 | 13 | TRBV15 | CATSRPINTEAFF | TGTGCCACCAGCAGGCCTATAAACACTGAAGCTTTCTTT
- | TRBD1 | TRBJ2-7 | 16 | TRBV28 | CATKSIRQGPSYEQYF | TGTGCCACCAAATCTATCCGACAGGGGCCCTCCTACGAGCAGTACTTC
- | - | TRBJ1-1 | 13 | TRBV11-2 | CASSLLTGTEAFF | TGTGCCAGCAGCTTGTTGACGGGCACTGAAGCTTTCTTT
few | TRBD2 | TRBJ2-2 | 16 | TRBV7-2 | CASSPSGGALAGELFF | TGTGCCAGCAGCCCTAGCGGGGGGGCCCTAGCCGGGGAGCTGTTTTTT
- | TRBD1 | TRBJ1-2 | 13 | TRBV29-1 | CSVEPGGTYGYTF | TGCAGCGTTGAGCCAGGGGGTACCTATGGCTACACCTTC
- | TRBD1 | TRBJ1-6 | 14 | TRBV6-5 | CASSYGTGPSPLHF | TGTGCCAGCAGTTATGGGACAGGGCCTTCACCCCTCCACTTT
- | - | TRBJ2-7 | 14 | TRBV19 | CASSPTRQAYEQYF | TGTGCCAGTAGTCCAACCCGGCAGGCCTACGAGCAGTACTTC
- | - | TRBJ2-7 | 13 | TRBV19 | CASSMGVPSEQYF | TGTGCCAGTAGTATGGGAGTACCGTCCGAGCAGTACTTC
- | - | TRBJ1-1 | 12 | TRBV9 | CASSAGTQRAFF | TGTGCCAGCAGCGCCGGGACACAGAGAGCTTTCTTT
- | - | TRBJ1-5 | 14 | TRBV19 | CASKGEEGAQPQHF | TGTGCCAGTAAAGGCGAAGAAGGAGCTCAGCCCCAGCATTTT
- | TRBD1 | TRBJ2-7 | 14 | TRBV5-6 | CASSSDRASYEQYF | TGTGCCAGCAGCTCGGACAGGGCCTCCTACGAGCAGTACTTC
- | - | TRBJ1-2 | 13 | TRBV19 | CASSAGGNYGYTF | TGTGCCAGTAGTGCGGGGGGGAACTATGGCTACACCTTC
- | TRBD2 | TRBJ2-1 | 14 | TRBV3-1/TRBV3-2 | CASSHSGGYNEQFF | TGTGCCAGCAGCCACAGCGGGGGGTACAATGAGCAGTTCTTC
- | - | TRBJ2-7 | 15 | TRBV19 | CASSPLGTRSYEQYF | TGTGCCAGTAGTCCCCTCGGGACAAGATCCTACGAGCAGTACTTC
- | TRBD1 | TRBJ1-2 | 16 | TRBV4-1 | CASSPPRTGSVYGYTF | TGCGCCAGCAGCCCTCCTAGGACAGGGTCCGTCTATGGCTACACCTTC
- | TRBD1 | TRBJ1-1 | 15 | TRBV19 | CASSPGQGTYTEAFF | TGTGCCAGTAGCCCCGGACAGGGAACGTACACTGAAGCTTTCTTT
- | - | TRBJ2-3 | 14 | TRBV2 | CASSEDSQGDTQYF | TGTGCCAGCAGTGAAGACAGTCAGGGAGATACGCAGTATTTT
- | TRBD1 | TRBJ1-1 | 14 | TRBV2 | CASSRDSQNTEAFF | TGTGCCAGCAGTCGGGACAGTCAGAACACTGAAGCTTTCTTT
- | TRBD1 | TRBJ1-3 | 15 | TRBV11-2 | CASSLTGGSGNTIYF | TGTGCCAGCAGCTTAACAGGGGGCTCTGGAAACACCATATATTTT
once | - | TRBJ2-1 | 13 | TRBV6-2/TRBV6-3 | CASSYSMQGWQFF | TGTGCCAGCAGTTACTCGATGCAGGGATGGCAGTTCTTC
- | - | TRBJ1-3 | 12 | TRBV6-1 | CASSLRGNTIYF | TGTGCCAGCAGTCTCCGTGGAAACACCATATATTTT
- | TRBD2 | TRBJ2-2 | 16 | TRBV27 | CASSSGLAGATGELFF | TGTGCCAGCAGTTCGGGACTAGCGGGGGCGACCGGGGAGCTGTTTTTT
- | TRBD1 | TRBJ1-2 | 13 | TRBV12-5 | CASEPGQGVGYTF | TGTGCTAGTGAACCGGGACAGGGAGTCGGCTACACCTTC
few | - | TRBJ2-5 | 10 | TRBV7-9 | CATFSGTQYF | TGTGCCACCTTTTCCGGGACCCAGTACTTC